Shown below are 8 T cell receptor beta chains from a single sample sequenced in a study of human T cells and chemical hapten exposure (dated by TCRdb to the early 2020s). The time point label, as the study defines it: pre-sensitization, week 0. This specimen's treatment or condition label, per the study, means: therapeutic diphenylcyclopropenone sensitization with weekly scalp DPC. Receptor amplification or capture employed RACE. The sample was run on a NextSeq 500. TCRdb reanalyzed the raw reads on its own, using fastp at Q25 for trimming and MiXCR for clone calling, and kept in-frame beta chains. Identical CDR3 protein sequences are pooled into one entry, listed with their most common genes and DNA. The sample table records over 300,000 distinct CDR3 sequences; 4.5% to 5.5% of these occur just once. The ten biggest clones cover just over 2.5% of the sample. Sequenced here: whole blood, sampled in connection with sensitization to the hapten diphenylcyclopropenone (DPC). The receptor set was obtained from a woman aged 45-60 years with alopecia areata. Some clones in this sample may be carry-over from other donors' samples.

This rearrangement joins TRBV4-2 to TRBJ1-3; D unclear. V dropped 8 bases and J dropped 0 bases, with 14 bases sitting between them. The CDR3 loop spans 15 amino acids. Germline lookup yields CDR1 LGHNA and CDR2 YNFKEQ. DNA for the CDR3: TGTGCCAGCCACTTTGGGCGGGGCTCTGGAAACACCATATATTTT. This sequence encodes CASHFGRGSGNTIYF.

This clonotype was seen at least ten times. J is TRBJ2-3 and V is TRBV3-1; 11 bases agree with TRBD2. The CDR3 spans 17 residues. V was pared by 0 bases and J by 4 bases, with 6 bases of the junction left unmatched. Germline V lookup: CDR1 LGHDT, CDR2 YNNKEL (reference sequence). The CDR3 spells CASSQDPPSGRPDTQYF. CDR3 nucleotides: TGTGCCAGCAGCCAAGATCCCCCTAGCGGGAGGCCAGATACGCAGTATTTT.

On this clonotype: A much larger clone differs by one base, so this may be a read error. The chain links TRBV6-6 to TRBJ2-3, with D perhaps TRBD1 (5 bases). The germline CDR1 and CDR2 sequences are MNHNY and SVGAGI (reference sequence). This CDR3 has 11 residues. The V end lost 10 bases, the J end lost 1 base, and 6 bases lay between the germline ends. The CDR3 here is CATRGTDTQYF. CDR3 nucleotides: TGTGCCACCAGGGGCACAGATACGCAGTATTTT.

This clonotype appeared a few times. The CDR3 is CASSYLDRGSNQPQHF. As DNA, the CDR3 is TGTGCCAGCAGTTACCTGGACAGGGGCAGCAATCAGCCCCAGCATTTT. The gene calls are TRBV6-6 and TRBJ1-5; 9 positions match TRBD1. The CDR3 extends over 16 amino acids. With V trimmed by 2 bases and J by 1 base, 3 bases remained unmatched. From germline, CDR1 is MNHNY and CDR2 SVGAGI (reference sequence).

V gene TRBV28 combines with J gene TRBJ1-5, with 8 bases matching TRBD1. Germline lookup yields CDR1 MDHEN and CDR2 SYDVKM. The junction had 8 bases not matched to a gene; V was cut back by 2 bases and J by 5 bases. The CDR3 consists of 16 residues. CDR3: CASSLNPTGVHQPQHF. Here the CDR3 DNA reads TGTGCCAGCAGTTTAAACCCGACAGGGGTCCATCAGCCCCAGCATTTT.

This clonotype was seen at least ten times. The rearrangement joins TRBV28 to TRBJ2-2; D may be TRBD1 (6 bases). Germline V gene data show CDR1 as MDHEN and CDR2 as SYDVKM. The CDR3 loop spans 15 amino acids. V lost 6 bases and J lost 3, with 14 bases in between. Here the CDR3 DNA reads TGTGCCAGCAGGAGAGAACAGGGCTACACCGGGGAGCTGTTTTTT. Translating it yields CASRREQGYTGELFF.

In this sample, this clonotype turned up many times. This rearrangement joins TRBV12-3 or TRBV12-4 to TRBJ2-7; D not resolved. This CDR3 contains 13 residues. The V end was cut by 3 bases, the J end by 0 bases, with 6 bases between. DNA of the CDR3: TGTGCCAGCAGTTTCGACGTCTCCTACGAGCAGTACTTC. Its protein is CASSFDVSYEQYF.

This chain uses TRBV7-8 with TRBJ1-5, with D perhaps matching TRBD1 (5 bases). The V and J ends lost 3 bases and 3 bases respectively, with 9 bases between them. The CDR3 loop spans 14 amino acids. The germline V gene has CDR1 SGHVS and CDR2 FQNEAQ. The CDR3 region is CASSFGGNNQPQHF. DNA for the CDR3: TGTGCCAGCAGCTTTGGGGGAAACAATCAGCCCCAGCATTTT.